These 25 T cell receptor beta chains came from one sample sequenced in a study of cytomegalovirus exposure and HLA in healthy donors. In the PCR, 60 Vbeta and 13 Jbeta primers were used. Sequencing used immunoSEQ multiplex PCR; TCRdb keeps in-frame clones, though not all of them. Of over 130,000 clones in the sample, about 84% were seen once. Sequencing was carried out using PBMCs. The receptors were gathered from a man over 45 in good health and CMV-seronegative.

The CDR3 sequence: CASRGPTNTEAFF. The CDR3 nucleotides read TGTGCCAGCCGTGGGCCGACGAACACTGAAGCTTTCTTT. This chain connects TRBV5-4 to TRBJ1-1; no clear D. V gave up 7 bases and J gave up 1 base, with 11 bases separating them. This CDR3 has 13 amino acids. Germline V lookup: CDR1 SGHNT, CDR2 YYREEE (reference sequence).

The chain couples TRBV4-1 to TRBJ2-1; 9 bases are shared with TRBD2. This CDR3 contains 18 residues. V was pared by 0 bases and J by 4 bases, with 10 bases of the junction left unmatched. Germline V gene sequence: CDR1 MGHRA, CDR2 YSYEKL. This CDR3 reads CASSQELSAGGPYNEQFF. The DNA for the CDR3 is TGCGCCAGCAGCCAAGAACTCTCGGCGGGGGGGCCTTACAATGAGCAGTTCTTC.

The V call is TRBV19, the J call TRBJ1-3; no definite D call. The germline V gene has CDR1 LNHDA and CDR2 SQIVND (reference sequence). The CDR3 extends over 15 amino acids. Trimming pared 5 bases from V and 9 bases from J, leaving 20 bases between. CDR3 coding DNA: TGTGCCAGTAGTTCAGCCCCGACGGCGGAGTTCACCATATATTTT. This translates into CASSSAPTAEFTIYF.

The gene calls are TRBV2 and TRBJ1-2, with 9 bases lining up with TRBD1. The CDR3 runs to 15 residues. CDR1 is SNHLY, CDR2 FYNNEI, per germline. V lost 2 bases and J lost 4; bases outside the gene matches: 5. CDR3 in DNA: TGTGCCAGCAGTGAAAATACAGGGGGCGGCTATGGCTACACCTTC. Its protein product is CASSENTGGGYGYTF.

The rearrangement links TRBV11-2 to TRBJ2-3; 7 positions agree with TRBD1. CDR1 and CDR2 (germline): SGHAT, FQNNGV. The CDR3 totals 14 residues. Losses at the gene ends were 4 bases for V and 6 bases for J; bases not matched to a gene: 7. The CDR3: CASSSGTAFDTQYF. The CDR3 nucleotides are TGTGCCAGCAGCTCCGGGACAGCTTTTGATACGCAGTATTTT.

This clone was seen more than once but under ten times. The gene calls are TRBV9 and TRBJ1-2; D is unresolved. Between the trimmed V and J ends, which lost 0 bases and 5 bases, there was a span of 14 bases. The CDR3 is 15 amino acids. Germline CDR1 reads SGDLS; CDR2 reads YYNGEE. The CDR3 DNA sequence: TGTGCCAGCAGCGTAGCTTTTGGGCCTGCTTATGGCTACACCTTC. This encodes CASSVAFGPAYGYTF.

V gene TRBV29-1 combines with J gene TRBJ1-5; a possible D gene is TRBD1 (5 bases). The CDR3 consists of 14 residues. Trimming removed 5 bases at V and 3 bases at J, with 14 bases between. CDR1 is SQVTM and CDR2 is ANQGSEA in the germline V gene. CDR3 region: CSVLGQGYNQPQHF. The CDR3 region has the DNA TGCAGCGTTCTTGGCCAGGGATACAATCAGCCCCAGCATTTT.

The V gene is TRBV18, the J gene TRBJ2-1, with a weak D call TRBD1 (6 bases). V was trimmed by 3 bases and J by 9 bases, leaving 12 bases between them. This CDR3 is built from 13 residues. Looked up from germline, CDR1 is KGHSH and CDR2 is LQKENI. CDR3 in amino acids: CASSPDRQAEQFF. CDR3 nucleotide sequence: TGTGCCAGCTCACCGGACAGACAAGCTGAGCAGTTCTTC.

The V and J genes are TRBV6-5 and TRBJ2-7; possible D gene TRBD2, 6 bases. Trimming shortened V by 5 bases and J by 4 bases, and 12 bases separated the two germline ends. Germline-derived CDR1 and CDR2 are MNHEY and SVGAGI. The CDR3 totals 13 residues. The CDR3, as DNA: TGTGCCAGCAGTGTCGGGAGCGGGTACGAGCAGTACTTC. This gives the protein CASSVGSGYEQYF.

This rearrangement joins TRBV25-1 to TRBJ2-1, with 9 bases aligning to TRBD1. After removal of 6 bases from V and 4 bases from J, the junction contained 4 bases not matched to a gene. Germline V gives CDR1 MGHDK, CDR2 SYGVNS. The CDR3 extends over 14 amino acids. In DNA, the CDR3 is TGTGCCAGCAGGGGACAGGGTTGGTACAATGAGCAGTTCTTC. It codes for CASRGQGWYNEQFF.

V gene TRBV28 combines with J gene TRBJ1-5; D not certain. V dropped 5 bases and J dropped 11 bases, with 13 bases sitting between them. Germline lookup yields CDR1 MDHEN and CDR2 SYDVKM. The CDR3 totals 12 residues. CDR3 bases: TGTGCCAGCAGTCCCAGTTACAGTGCCCAGCATTTT. Amino acids: CASSPSYSAQHF.

The rearrangement uses TRBV4-1 and TRBJ2-7; the match to TRBD1 covers 7 bases. The CDR3 covers 14 residues. Germline V gives CDR1 MGHRA, CDR2 YSYEKL. V trimming: 2 bases; J trimming: 2 bases; junction bases outside the gene matches: 3. CDR3 in amino acids: CASSQLQGAYEQYF. The CDR3 DNA reads as TGCGCCAGCAGCCAACTGCAGGGGGCCTACGAGCAGTACTTC.

The table lists this clone with a count of one. V and J are TRBV30 and TRBJ1-6, with D tentatively TRBD1 (5 bases). Trimming removed 0 bases from V and 8 bases from J, with 11 bases in between. Looked up from germline, CDR1 is GTSNPN and CDR2 is SVGIG (reference sequence). CDR3 length: 14 residues. The DNA of the CDR3 is TGTGCCTGGAGTGTACGTCGGGGGGATTCACCCCTCCACTTT. Translated, it gives CAWSVRRGDSPLHF.

The chain couples TRBV25-1 to TRBJ1-5; D is uncertain. CDR1 MGHDK and CDR2 SYGVNS come from the germline V gene. With 3 bases removed from V and 0 bases from J, the gap between germline ends came to 3 bases. The CDR3 is 13 amino acids. CDR3 residues: CASSDYSNQPQHF. The CDR3, as DNA: TGTGCCAGCAGTGATTATAGCAATCAGCCCCAGCATTTT.

The rearrangement joins TRBV2 to TRBJ2-5; 8 positions match TRBD2. In germline, CDR1 is SNHLY, CDR2 FYNNEI. The CDR3 extends over 13 amino acids. With V trimmed by 9 bases and J by 1 base, 4 bases remained unmatched. The CDR3 loop is CASRLAIQETQYF. CDR3 DNA sequence: TGTGCCAGTCGACTAGCGATCCAAGAGACCCAGTACTTC. Using reference TRBV2 and TRBJ2-5 for the parts outside the CDR3, the full variable domain is EPEVTQTPSHQVTQMGQEVILRCVPISNHLYFYWYRQILGQKVEFLVSFYNNEISEKSEIFDDQFSVERPDGSNFTLKIRSTKLEDSAMYFCASRLAIQETQYFGPGTRLLVL.

Written as DNA, the CDR3 is TGCAGCGTTGCAGGGGACAGTAGTACACCCTACGAGCAGTACTTC. Residues: CSVAGDSSTPYEQYF. The chain is built from TRBV29-1 and TRBJ2-7; 7 positions match TRBD1. The junction had 11 bases not matched to a gene; V was cut back by 4 bases and J by 2 bases. The length of the CDR3 is 15 residues. Per the germline V gene, CDR1 is SQVTM and CDR2 is ANQGSEA.

The table lists this clone with a count of one. The chain couples TRBV30 to TRBJ2-2; D possibly corresponds to TRBD2 (5 bases). Germline CDR1 reads GTSNPN; CDR2 reads SVGIG (reference sequence). Trimming cost V 0 bases and J 7 bases, with 6 bases left between them. This CDR3 contains 12 residues. CDR3 in amino acids: CAWSVEGGELFF. CDR3 DNA sequence: TGTGCCTGGAGTGTAGAGGGCGGGGAGCTGTTTTTT.

Here the CDR3 reads CASSLGVEDRDEQFF. Written as DNA, the CDR3 is TGTGCCAGCAGCTTAGGCGTAGAGGACAGGGATGAGCAGTTCTTC. The V call is TRBV7-9, the J call TRBJ2-1; 8 nucleotides align to TRBD1. Trimming at V came to 1 base and at J to 8 bases, leaving 7 bases not matched to a gene. CDR3 length: 15 amino acids. The germline gives CDR1 SEHNR, CDR2 FQNEAQ (reference sequence).

The chain recombines TRBV2 with TRBJ2-5, with TRBD2 identical over 11 bases. Looked up from germline, CDR1 is SNHLY and CDR2 is FYNNEI. The CDR3 spans 15 residues. V shed 6 bases, J shed 5 bases, and the junction held 8 bases outside the gene matches. The CDR3 is CASRSRLAGSETQYF. The CDR3, as DNA: TGTGCCAGCAGGTCCAGACTAGCGGGATCCGAGACCCAGTACTTC. The whole variable domain, remainder taken from reference TRBV2 and TRBJ2-5, is EPEVTQTPSHQVTQMGQEVILRCVPISNHLYFYWYRQILGQKVEFLVSFYNNEISEKSEIFDDQFSVERPDGSNFTLKIRSTKLEDSAMYFCASRSRLAGSETQYFGPGTRLLVL.

This clone has just a few counts. The rearrangement links TRBV6-1 to TRBJ1-5, with D hard to call. CDR3 length equals 15 residues. From germline, CDR1 is MNHNS and CDR2 SASEGT. Trimming left V 3 bases short and J 6 bases short, with 15 bases between. The CDR3 DNA reads as TGTGCCAGCAGTGAGTTCCACCTAAGCGGTCAGCCCCAGCATTTT. This codes for CASSEFHLSGQPQHF.

In its sample, this clone was seen a few times. The rearrangement joins TRBV5-6 to TRBJ1-2, with a tentative D call TRBD1 (5 bases). This CDR3 is 13 amino acids long. V lost 6 bases, J lost 7 bases, and 16 bases lay in between. In germline, CDR1 is SGHDT, CDR2 YYEEEE. CDR3 sequence reads: CASTRGGSGGYTF. The CDR3 DNA reads as TGTGCCAGCACCCGTGGGGGGTCTGGTGGCTACACCTTC.

This clone was counted a few times. This sequence joins TRBV5-6 and TRBJ2-7, with a possible D match to TRBD1 (7 bases). Trimming removed 6 bases at V and 0 bases at J, with 13 bases between. The germline CDR1 and CDR2 sequences are SGHDT and YYEEEE. This CDR3 spans 14 amino acids. CDR3 in amino acids: CASTFQGGSYEQYF. The CDR3 DNA reads as TGTGCCAGCACTTTCCAGGGGGGCTCCTACGAGCAGTACTTC.

The CDR3 sequence: CASNWGQGGYTQYF. The CDR3 DNA follows: TGTGCCAGCAACTGGGGACAGGGGGGATATACGCAGTATTTT. The genes are TRBV5-6 and TRBJ2-3; 11 bases align to TRBD1. The trim removed 6 bases at V and 7 bases at J, leaving 7 bases unmatched. CDR3 length: 14 amino acids. Germline CDR1 SGHDT, CDR2 YYEEEE.

The CDR3 coding sequence is TGTGCCAGCAGGGGGGCAGGGAGCTACGAGCAGTACTTC. Its translation is CASRGAGSYEQYF. The chain links TRBV7-2 to TRBJ2-7; the D gene is possibly TRBD1 (6 bases). Trimming took off 6 bases at V and 3 bases at J, with 12 bases between the two ends. The germline CDR1 and CDR2 sequences are SGHTA and FQGNSA. CDR3 length equals 13 residues.

This chain joins TRBV6-4 and TRBJ2-2; D might be TRBD1 (6 bases). CDR1 is MRHNA, CDR2 SNTAGT, per germline. The CDR3 spans 14 residues. V was pared by 6 bases and J by 2 bases, with 10 bases between. The CDR3 region is CASRKGQNTGELFF. The CDR3 coding sequence is TGTGCCAGCAGGAAGGGACAAAACACCGGGGAGCTGTTTTTT.